This entry describes one TCR beta chain. This entry is derived from a study of control samples from healthy donors and cancer patients. In germline, CDR1 is LNHDA, CDR2 SQIVND (reference sequence). There are 16 residues in the CDR3. The V and J ends lost 6 bases and 6 bases, in that order; junction bases with no gene match: 16. Sequencing was performed with immunoSEQ multiplex PCR; in TCRdb, only in-frame clones are kept and a portion is missing. Of under 50,000 clones listed, about 87% were seen once; the top ten hold roughly a tenth. The chain carries TRBV19 and TRBJ1-2, with 7 positions matching TRBD1. Source material: PBMCs. This sequence was found in a woman aged 55-70 years with lung cancer. CDR3 bases: TGTGCCAGTAGAGACGTACCGGGACAGCTCCTGGATGGCTACACCTTC. It codes for CASRDVPGQLLDGYTF. Supplemented by reference TRBV19 and TRBJ1-2, the full variable domain reads DGGITQSPKYLFRKEGQNVTLSCEQNLNHDAMYWYRQDPGQGLRLIYYSQIVNDFQKGDIAEGYSVSREKKESFPLTVTSAQKNPTAFYLCASRDVPGQLLDGYTFGSGTRLTVV.